This T cell receptor (beta chain) was captured in a study of T cell responses to AZD1222 COVID-19 vaccine (dated by TCRdb to 2020 to 2022). Study-level background: Because spike-specific TCR depth and breadth did not differ between the two schedules, AZD1222 recipients who got a second dose at roughly 4 weeks were pooled with those who got a second dose at roughly 12 weeks. TCR sequencing covered 230 to 250 trial participants: about 210 given two doses of AZD1222 and some 25 given two doses of MenACWY control vaccine. Trial participants were enrolled into age subgroups of 18-55, 56-69 and 70-plus years, which contained about 150, 28 and 57 TCR-sequenced participants, respectively. The full study reports these points: Epitopes outside the regions mutated in the B.1.351 and B.1.1.7 variants were reportedly recognized by nearly half of the unique spike-specific TCRs. Spike-specific TCR breadth and depth rose significantly after two AZD1222 doses compared with day 0 and with MenACWY recipients. Participants were mostly white British, with more females than males. The authors suggested clonal diversity may have been underestimated. Conclusions about previously exposed vaccinees are limited, since just 6 or 7 AZD1222 recipients were seropositive for SARS-CoV-2 at baseline. Because no day 14 peak-response samples were available, repertoires were characterized only after the peak T cell response. The 56-69-year group was small, and its depth increase did not reach significance, likely because of low power. CD4 TCRs associated with the vaccine covered the entire spike protein, and the dominant responses were in regions 160-218 and 743-854.

The CDR3 regions of human TCRbeta chains were subjected to immunosequencing. The study's own analysis went as follows. TCRs in the repertoires were compared against a reference library of SARS-CoV-2-specific TCRs that had been generated with the MIRA antigen-specificity platform. Breadth was defined as the fraction of unique TCRs that were SARS-CoV-2-associated. Depth was defined as the fraction of total T cells that were SARS-CoV-2-associated. Each spike-specific TCR was assigned to its reactive spike region and to a CD4 or CD8 class using the MIRA data. Log10-transformed breadth and depth values were compared by one-way ANOVA with Sidak's multiple comparisons tests. The table comes from immuneACCESS by way of TCRdb, which keeps in-frame sequences with V and J called. Part of the clones is missing from these tables; in studies checked, under half for an unresolved V gene and the rest for unknown reasons. V and J calls and clone size follow that table, whereas D and trimming were derived from the DNA. Counted in this sample were about 130,000 clones; approximately 88% of them appeared once. Clones ranked in the top ten supply approximately 6.8% of the sample.

As to this clone: No antigen is known for it. One base away there is no much larger clone; base qualities are not given.

What the time point label conveys for this sample: baseline before first vaccination. The vaccinee samples were drawn from two UK trials, COV001 and COV002, one of which was a single-blind randomized controlled phase 2/3 trial testing AZD1222 (ChAdOx1 nCoV-19) in healthy adults. For TCRbeta chain sequencing, PBMC samples from trial participants were taken at day 0 and at day 28 after the second dose. Clipping removes 2 bases from V and 4 bases from J, with 15 as the unmatched junction base count. Counted from cysteine to phenylalanine, this CDR3 has 18 amino acids. The DNA shown is the 54-base CDR3, in frame from base 1.

The sequence derives from an adult in good health. This sample comprised peripheral blood, obtained on day 0 of AZD1222 vaccination. This chain joins TRBV5-3 to TRBJ1-3, and TRBD1 matches 7 of the central bases. TRBV5-3 is sorted into the ORF group, with uncertain function. DNA sequence: TGTGCCAGAAGCTTAGTTGGCGGGACAGCTAATACCGGAAACACCATATATTTT. Translation gives CARSLVGGTANTGNTIYF.